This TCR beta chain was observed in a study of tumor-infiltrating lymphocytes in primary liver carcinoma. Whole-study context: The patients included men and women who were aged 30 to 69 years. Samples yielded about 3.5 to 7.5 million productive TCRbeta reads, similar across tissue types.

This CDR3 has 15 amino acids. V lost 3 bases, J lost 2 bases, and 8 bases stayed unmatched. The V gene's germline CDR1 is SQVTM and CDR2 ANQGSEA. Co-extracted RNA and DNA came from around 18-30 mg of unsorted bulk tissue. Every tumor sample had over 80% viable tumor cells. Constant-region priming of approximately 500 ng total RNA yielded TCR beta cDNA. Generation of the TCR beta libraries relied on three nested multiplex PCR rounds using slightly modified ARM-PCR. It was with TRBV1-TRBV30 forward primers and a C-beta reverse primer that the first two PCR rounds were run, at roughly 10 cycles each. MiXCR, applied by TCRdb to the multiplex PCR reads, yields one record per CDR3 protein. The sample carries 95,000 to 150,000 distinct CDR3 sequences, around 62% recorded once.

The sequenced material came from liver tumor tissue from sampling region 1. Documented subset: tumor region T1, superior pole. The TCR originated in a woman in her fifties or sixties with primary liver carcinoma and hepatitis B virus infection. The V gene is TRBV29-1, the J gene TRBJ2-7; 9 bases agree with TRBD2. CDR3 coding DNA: TGCAGCGTTGAGGATAGCGGGAGACATCCCTACGAGCAGTACTTC. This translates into CSVEDSGRHPYEQYF.